This record looks at one T cell receptor (beta chain) sequence and its context. CDR1 is SGHDN and CDR2 is FVKESK in the germline V gene. Trimming cost V 0 bases and J 5 bases, with 13 bases left between them. The CDR3 has 15 amino acids. Study processing details: Counts of nucleated cells, estimated from reference gene primer amplification, were obtained. The table came from immunoSEQ multiplex PCR; TCRdb's copy has only in-frame clones and leaves some out. V and J calls and clone size are copied from that table; D and trimming were computed from the DNA. The sample consists of about 190,000 clones, 70% to 85% of them appearing once. The data belong to a study of blood T cell repertoires in COVID-19. Study information: Sources were T cells, B-cell-depleted T cells, or PBMCs; the material itself was cDNA or gDNA.

This TCR was sampled from a woman in her thirties who had recovered from COVID-19. Sequencing input: PBMCs or T cells enriched from blood (not recorded which). The chain employs TRBV14 and TRBJ1-2; possibly TRBD1 for D (6 bases). DNA for the CDR3: TGTGCCAGCAGCCAAGAAGATGGACAGACTTATGGCTACACCTTC. Translation: CASSQEDGQTYGYTF.